These 13 T cell receptor beta chains were sequenced from one sample in a study of T cells in Graves' hyperthyroidism and ophthalmopathy. The TCR beta CDR3 regions underwent amplification using RNA transcripts as the source. The HTBI primer set was used in a first-round RT-PCR of the TCR CDR3. Via MiXCR, TCRdb re-called the multiplex PCR reads, giving one row per CDR3 protein. The table includes about 640,000 distinct CDR3 sequences, over 40% detected once. The material sequenced was peripheral blood or thyroid tissue (not recorded which). The receptors stem from an adult man with Graves' disease, either hyperthyroidism or ophthalmopathy (not recorded which).

The rearrangement joins TRBV29-1 to TRBJ2-2; 8 nucleotides align to TRBD2. Losses at the gene ends were 7 bases for V and 6 bases for J; bases not matched to a gene: 7. Germline V gene lookup returns CDR1 SQVTM and CDR2 ANQGSEA. This CDR3 contains 13 residues. The CDR3 DNA is TGCAGCGCCGGGACTAGGGGCGCCGGGGAGCTGTTTTTT. Protein sequence: CSAGTRGAGELFF.

The sample holds a few counts of this clonotype. The genes are TRBV12-3 or TRBV12-4 and TRBJ1-2, with TRBD1 identical over 8 bases. The CDR3 totals 15 residues. V dropped 4 bases and J dropped 0; count of bases not matched to a gene: 4. The CDR3 sequence is CASSYSTGANYGYTF. CDR3 coding DNA: TGTGCCAGCAGTTACTCGACAGGGGCTAACTATGGCTACACCTTC.

This chain joins TRBV7-9 and TRBJ2-7; TRBD1 is a possible D gene (6 bases). CDR1 and CDR2 from the germline V gene are SEHNR and FQNEAQ (reference sequence). Trimming stripped 5 bases from V and 0 bases from J, with 20 bases between. CDR3 size: 17 residues. CDR3 loop: CASSPQPGQTSSYEQYF. CDR3 DNA sequence: TGTGCCAGCAGCCCACAGCCGGGACAAACTAGCTCCTACGAGCAGTACTTC.

This clonotype was detected ten times or more. V is TRBV10-3 and J is TRBJ1-2; the match to TRBD1 covers 7 bases. J gave up 6 bases and V 5 bases, and 3 bases lay outside the gene matches. The CDR3 consists of 12 residues. The germline V gene encodes CDR1 ENHRY and CDR2 SYGVKD. The CDR3 loop is CAISWTGHGYTF. CDR3 coding DNA: TGTGCCATCAGTTGGACAGGCCATGGCTACACCTTC.

The rearrangement links TRBV7-2 to TRBJ1-4; D is uncertain. Germline CDR1 reads SGHTA; CDR2 reads FQGNSA. The CDR3 loop spans 11 amino acids. V gave up 5 bases and J gave up 8 bases, with 6 bases separating them. The CDR3 region has the DNA TGTACCAGCAGCGCAAGCGAAAAACTGTTTTTT. Protein: CTSSASEKLFF.

On this clonotype: A much larger clone differs from this one at a single base, so this may be a read error. Here the CDR3 omits its conserved ending phenylalanine or tryptophan, so a read error is the likely source. The V call is TRBV7-2, the J call TRBJ1-2; D is unclear. Trimming shortened V by 1 base and J by 5 bases, and 11 bases separated the two germline ends. CDR3 length equals 14 residues. Germline V gives CDR1 SGHTA, CDR2 FQGNSA. The CDR3 region is CASSLDAIVYGYTL. The CDR3 region has the DNA TGTGCCAGCAGCTTAGATGCGATTGTTTATGGCTACACCCTC.

A few counts support this clonotype. The chain uses TRBV5-4 and TRBJ2-7; no reliable D call. V lost 4 bases and J 2 bases, leaving 13 bases between the germline ends. Germline assignment: CDR1 SGHNT and CDR2 YYREEE (reference sequence). The CDR3 totals 14 residues. CDR3 nucleotide sequence: TGTGCCAGCAGCCGTGGTGAGGTGACCTACGAGCAGTACTTC. It translates to CASSRGEVTYEQYF. Complete variable domain (other parts from reference TRBV5-4 and TRBJ2-7): ETGVTQSPTHLIKTRGQQVTLRCSSQSGHNTVSWYQQALGQGPQFIFQYYREEENGRGNFPPRFSGLQFPNYSSELNVNALELDDSALYLCASSRGEVTYEQYFGPGTRLTVT.

To note about this clonotype: This sequence may be a read error, since a much larger clone differs from it by one base. The chain uses TRBV7-9 and TRBJ1-2; no clear D. The V gene's germline CDR1 is SEHNR and CDR2 FQNEAQ (reference sequence). This CDR3 has 14 residues. V was cut by 5 bases and J by 9 bases, with 19 bases left in between. The CDR3 DNA follows: TGTGCCAGCAGCGAACCAGGTCTAAGGATCAGCTACACCTTC. Translated: CASSEPGLRISYTF.

In its sample, this clonotype was seen a few times. The rearrangement joins TRBV7-9 to TRBJ1-6, with D perhaps matching TRBD1 (5 bases). The CDR3 runs 15 residues. Trimming left V 5 bases short and J 9 bases short, with 17 bases between. Germline V gives CDR1 SEHNR, CDR2 FQNEAQ (reference sequence). The CDR3 here is CASSQDLAGLSPLHF. CDR3 DNA sequence: TGTGCCAGCAGCCAAGATTTGGCAGGGCTTTCACCCCTCCACTTT.

On this clonotype itself: A junction end diverges from the germline sequence, so it may reflect a read error. The genes are TRBV7-8 and TRBJ2-5; 8 bases match TRBD1. The germline V gene has CDR1 SGHVS and CDR2 FQNEAQ. CDR3 length: 13 amino acids. DNA of the CDR3: TGCGCCAGCAGCCGTAGACAGGGGGAGACCCAGTACTTC. Translated: CASSRRQGETQYF.

The table lists this clonotype with many counts. The chain has TRBV7-9 and TRBJ1-1; D is unresolved. Germline CDR1 is SEHNR and CDR2 is FQNEAQ (reference sequence). With 5 bases removed from V and 3 bases from J, the gap between germline ends came to 10 bases. CDR3 length: 13 amino acids. The CDR3 bases are TGTGCCAGCAGCGGTCGGTCATACACTGAAGCTTTCTTT. Residues: CASSGRSYTEAFF.

This clonotype was picked up many times. V and J are TRBV10-3 and TRBJ1-1, with D maybe TRBD1 (6 bases). The germline V gene encodes CDR1 ENHRY and CDR2 SYGVKD. There are 16 residues in the CDR3. Trimming left V 8 bases short and J 3 bases short, with 22 bases between. CDR3 protein: CAIGGDSSHGDTEAFF. DNA for the CDR3: TGTGCCATCGGGGGCGACAGTTCTCACGGGGACACTGAAGCTTTCTTT.

This clonotype was seen repeatedly, ten times or more. The V gene is TRBV10-3, the J gene TRBJ1-3; 8 nucleotides match TRBD1. The junction had 5 bases not matched to a gene; V was cut back by 5 bases and J by 5 bases. Germline V CDR1 and CDR2: ENHRY, SYGVKD. There are 14 residues in the CDR3. DNA of the CDR3: TGTGCCATCAGTCCTAGGACAGGGCGAAACACCATATATTTT. It specifies CAISPRTGRNTIYF.